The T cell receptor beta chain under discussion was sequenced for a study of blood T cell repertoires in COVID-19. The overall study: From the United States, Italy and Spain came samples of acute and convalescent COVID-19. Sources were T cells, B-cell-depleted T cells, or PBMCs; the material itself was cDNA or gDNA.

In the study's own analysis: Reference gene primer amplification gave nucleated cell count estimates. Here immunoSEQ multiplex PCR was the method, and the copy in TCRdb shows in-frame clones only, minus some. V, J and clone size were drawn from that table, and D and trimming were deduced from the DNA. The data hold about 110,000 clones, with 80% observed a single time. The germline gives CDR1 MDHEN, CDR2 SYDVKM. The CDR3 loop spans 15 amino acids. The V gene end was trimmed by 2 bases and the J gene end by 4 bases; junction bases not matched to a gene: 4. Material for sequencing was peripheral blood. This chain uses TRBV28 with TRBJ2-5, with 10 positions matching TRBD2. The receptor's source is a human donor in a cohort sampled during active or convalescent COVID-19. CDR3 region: CASSLSSGRLETQYF. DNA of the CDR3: TGTGCCAGCAGTTTAAGTAGCGGGAGGTTAGAGACCCAGTACTTC.